This T cell receptor beta chain was sequenced for a study of T cells after yellow fever vaccination. Remarks on this clonotype: The antigen remains undetermined.

Broader study findings: Post-booster repertoires again held most primary-vaccination clones (roughly 95% CD4, 75% to 90% CD8).

A process of 5'RACE template switching, which added a universal primer site and UMIs, was used to make TCR cDNA. TCRdb re-derived calls from the 5' RACE reads in MiXCR, one entry per CDR3 protein. The sample contains approximately 350,000 distinct CDR3 sequences, more than 9% of which appear only once. Material: PBMCs, obtained on the day of the first yellow fever vaccination. This clonotype was obtained from a man between 18 and 29 years old who received the YFV17D yellow fever vaccine.

This CDR3 is CASREVVETEAFF. The CDR3 DNA is TGCGCCAGCAGGGAGGTCGTAGAGACTGAAGCTTTCTTT. The genes are TRBV5-1 and TRBJ1-1; D unclear. CDR1 SGHRS and CDR2 YFSETQ come from the germline V gene. This CDR3 comprises 13 residues. Trimming removed 5 bases from V and 5 bases from J, with 13 bases in between.